This entry is about one TCR delta chain. Antigen specificity is unknown. With a far larger clone one base away, a read error is the likely cause. The sample has other DNA sequences that encode this CDR3 too. TCRdb re-analyzed the multiplex PCR reads via CATT. The data show about 3,000 delta-chain clones, 1.1% seen once. The length of the CDR3 is 15 residues. Germline V lookup: CDR1 TSWWSYY, CDR2 QGS. Genomic DNA from isolated PBMCs served as the sequencing template. This record comes from a study of gamma delta lymphoproliferative disorders and STAT genes. Study-wide background: The EuroClonality-NGS protocol was used to prepare delta libraries. Findings of the study overall: Nearly all major patient gamma and delta clonotypes were public.

Sequenced material: blood. This clonotype was sampled from a human donor in good health. The chain combines TRDV1 with TRDJ1; 10 positions match TRDD3. In DNA, the CDR3 is TGTGCTCTTGGGGAACGTAGCGGGGGATACGATAAACTTATCTTT. Amino acid sequence: CALGERSGGYDKLIF.